Shown below are 7 T cell receptor beta chains from a single sample sequenced in a study of Ad26.COV2.S vaccination and SARS-CoV-2 variants. Treatment in this sample: about 20 received Ad26.COV2.S at low or high dose, single or two shots; 5 received placebo; per-sample allocation not given. Day 63 following the first vaccine or placebo injection was when the samples were taken. Generated by immunoSEQ multiplex PCR, the TCRdb table keeps only in-frame clones and is missing some. The sample includes around 340,000 clones, 80% to 90% of them seen just once. The source was peripheral blood, collected in a trial of Ad26.COV2.S vaccine versus placebo. The source is a person between 18 and 60 years old who received the Ad26.COV2.S COVID-19 vaccine or a placebo.

The chain recombines TRBV9 with TRBJ1-1; no definite D call. The CDR3 loop spans 13 amino acids. The V gene's germline CDR1 is SGDLS and CDR2 YYNGEE. V was trimmed by 4 bases and J by 0 bases, leaving 7 bases between them. DNA for the CDR3: TGTGCCAGCAGCAAGTTCTTGAACACTGAAGCTTTCTTT. Translation: CASSKFLNTEAFF.

The gene calls are TRBV6-5 and TRBJ2-2; no clear D gene. CDR1 is MNHEY, CDR2 SVGAGI, per germline. This CDR3 is built from 13 residues. Trimming removed 6 bases at V and 0 bases at J, with 5 bases between. CDR3 bases: TGTGCCAGCAGGCAGCCGAACACCGGGGAGCTGTTTTTT. Its translation is CASRQPNTGELFF.

The V and J genes are TRBV7-9 and TRBJ1-3; D perhaps matches TRBD1 (6 bases). Germline CDR1 is SEHNR and CDR2 is FQNEAQ (reference sequence). Trimming shortened V by 2 bases and J by 1 base, and 9 bases separated the two germline ends. This CDR3 spans 15 amino acids. The chain's CDR3 is CASSLSRGSGNTIYF. CDR3 nucleotides: TGTGCCAGCAGCTTATCCAGGGGTTCTGGAAACACCATATATTTT.

The chain employs TRBV6-5 and TRBJ2-7; D is unclear. The CDR3 length is 12 residues. Germline V gene data show CDR1 as MNHEY and CDR2 as SVGAGI. V shed 8 bases and J shed 5 bases, with 13 bases lying between them. The CDR3 here is CASGPTRHEQYF. The CDR3 DNA sequence: TGTGCCAGCGGTCCAACAAGGCACGAGCAGTACTTC.

The chain combines TRBV5-1 with TRBJ2-6; 9 bases are shared with TRBD2. Germline values: CDR1 SGHRS, CDR2 YFSETQ. The CDR3 runs to 15 residues. J lost 3 bases, V lost 2 bases, and 0 bases had no gene match. CDR3 loop: CASSLAGGGANVLTF. The CDR3, as DNA: TGCGCCAGCAGCTTAGCGGGAGGTGGGGCCAACGTCCTGACTTTC. Using reference TRBV5-1 and TRBJ2-6 for the parts outside the CDR3, the full variable domain is KAGVTQTPRYLIKTRGQQVTLSCSPISGHRSVSWYQQTPGQGLQFLFEYFSETQRNKGNFPGRFSGRQFSNSRSEMNVSTLELGDSALYLCASSLAGGGANVLTFGAGSRLTVL.

CDR3 amino acids: CASSLGNEDTQYF. As DNA, the CDR3 is TGTGCCAGCAGTTTAGGAAATGAAGATACGCAGTATTTT. The rearrangement uses TRBV27 and TRBJ2-3; D is unclear. The CDR3 is 13 amino acids. CDR1 MNHEY and CDR2 SMNVEV come from the germline V gene (reference sequence). With 2 bases removed from V and 5 bases from J, the gap between germline ends came to 8 bases.

This clone occurred once. The chain uses TRBV11-1 and TRBJ2-3; 8 nucleotides line up with TRBD2. The CDR3 contains 15 residues. V shed 4 bases and J 0 bases; nucleotides not matched to a gene: 3. CDR1 is SGHAT and CDR2 is FQDESV in the germline V gene (reference sequence). The CDR3 protein is CASSSSGGSTDTQYF. The CDR3 bases are TGTGCCAGCAGCTCCAGCGGGGGTAGCACAGATACGCAGTATTTT.